These 7 T cell receptor beta chains were sequenced from one sample in a study of cytomegalovirus exposure and HLA in healthy donors. PCR employed 60 Vbeta and 13 Jbeta primers. Measured with immunoSEQ multiplex PCR; TCRdb has only the in-frame clones, and not every one. The sample's table shows tens of thousands of clones. The sequencing input was PBMCs. The source of these receptors is a middle-aged woman in good health and CMV-seronegative.

The CDR3 bases are TGTGCCAGCAGCTTTAGTAGCAATCAGCCCCAGCATTTT. Translating it yields CASSFSSNQPQHF. The chain carries TRBV5-6 and TRBJ1-5; D not certain. Germline V CDR1 and CDR2: SGHDT, YYEEEE. The CDR3 sequence is 13 residues long. The V end lost 2 bases, the J end lost 0 bases, and 3 bases lay between the germline ends.

The chain recombines TRBV30 with TRBJ1-1, with 12 bases aligning to TRBD1. Looked up from germline, CDR1 is GTSNPN and CDR2 is SVGIG (reference sequence). The V segment lost 2 bases and the J segment 4 bases; nucleotides outside the gene matches: 11. The CDR3 is made up of 17 amino acids. The CDR3 DNA reads TGTGCCTGGAGTCGGGCCGGGACAGGGGGCTCGGGCACTGAAGCTTTCTTT. Amino acid sequence: CAWSRAGTGGSGTEAFF.

This sequence joins TRBV28 and TRBJ1-1; D possibly corresponds to TRBD1 (6 bases). V gave up 4 bases and J gave up 1 base, with 13 bases separating them. The CDR3 has 15 residues. In germline, CDR1 is MDHEN, CDR2 SYDVKM. The CDR3 sequence: CASSSTGIENTEAFF. The CDR3 bases are TGTGCCAGCAGTTCCACAGGGATAGAGAACACTGAAGCTTTCTTT.

The V call is TRBV5-1, the J call TRBJ1-2, with TRBD1 identical over 9 bases. The V and J ends lost 3 bases and 4 bases, in that order; junction bases with no gene match: 16. In germline, CDR1 is SGHRS, CDR2 YFSETQ. The CDR3 consists of 18 residues. CDR3 residues: CASSWGGLQGAKAYGYTF. In DNA, the CDR3 is TGCGCCAGCAGCTGGGGGGGCCTACAGGGGGCGAAGGCCTATGGCTACACCTTC.

CDR3 protein: CASSIQRGASNQPQHF. The CDR3 coding sequence is TGTGCCAGTAGTATTCAACGGGGGGCGAGCAATCAGCCCCAGCATTTT. This chain uses TRBV19 with TRBJ1-5, with a weak D call TRBD1 (6 bases). V was pared by 3 bases and J by 1 base, with 13 bases between. Germline V gene lookup returns CDR1 LNHDA and CDR2 SQIVND (reference sequence). The CDR3 sequence is 16 residues long.

The V call is TRBV15, the J call TRBJ1-5, with D uncertain. Germline-derived CDR1 and CDR2 are LNHNV and YYDKDF (reference sequence). V was cut by 2 bases and J by 3 bases, with 11 bases left in between. The CDR3 contains 15 residues. The CDR3 nucleotides read TGTGCCACCAGCAGAAACCTCGGGGACAATCAGCCCCAGCATTTT. Encoded protein: CATSRNLGDNQPQHF.

Worth noting for this clone: This sample includes further DNA sequences coding for the same CDR3. The V and J genes are TRBV6-5 and TRBJ1-2; D is undetermined. The CDR3 totals 16 residues. Trimming removed 0 bases at V and 4 bases at J, with 15 bases between. Germline V CDR1 and CDR2: MNHEY, SVGAGI. CDR3 sequence (DNA): TGTGCCAGCAGTTACTCGGCCTCCGGGAATAGCTATGGCTACACCTTC. Amino acid sequence: CASSYSASGNSYGYTF.